This T cell receptor (beta chain) was observed in a study of early T cells in non-severe SARS-CoV-2 infection. Study at large: From unsorted whole blood, bulk RNA was sequenced, and the chains remained unpaired.

A word on this clonotype: The target antigen is unknown.

cDNA molecules, individually, were tagged with unique molecular identifiers. MiXCR was run by TCRdb on the 5' RACE reads, yielding one entry per CDR3 protein. The table records around 40,000 distinct CDR3 sequences, roughly 10% of them present only once. The study's findings and limits: Comparison of clonotypes with VDJdb favored anti-spike CD8 responses while missing private and CD4 specificities.

The germline gives CDR1 SGHVS, CDR2 FQNEAQ. V was cut by 5 bases and J by 3 bases, with 17 bases left in between. CDR3 size: 16 residues. This clonotype originated in an adult who was a healthcare worker with PCR-confirmed SARS-CoV-2 infection or an uninfected control (not recorded which). Sequencing was done on a sample of whole blood. The chain is built from TRBV7-8 and TRBJ1-3; D gene ambiguous. CDR3 sequence: CASSPPLRLGGNTIYF. DNA of the CDR3: TGTGCCAGCAGCCCCCCCCTACGGCTCGGTGGAAACACCATATATTTT.